Presented here are 12 T cell receptor beta chains from one specimen sequenced in a study of blood T cell repertoires in COVID-19. Here immunoSEQ multiplex PCR was the method, and the copy in TCRdb shows in-frame clones only, minus some. The sample carries 120,000 to 150,000 clones, more than 75% recorded once. Input material: peripheral blood. The receptors here all came from a man aged 50 to 59 who had recovered from COVID-19.

CDR3 residues: CASSSPTGGIPGPQHF. CDR3 DNA sequence: TGTGCCAGCAGTTCCCCGACAGGGGGCATCCCGGGTCCCCAGCATTTT. The chain carries TRBV7-2 and TRBJ1-5, with 10 bases aligning to TRBD1. With 6 bases clipped from V and 10 bases from J, the junction kept 15 bases outside the gene matches. CDR1 and CDR2 from the germline V gene are SGHTA and FQGNSA. The CDR3 has 16 residues.

The V gene is TRBV27, the J gene TRBJ2-7; TRBD1 is a possible D gene (5 bases). This CDR3 has 13 residues. V shed 3 bases and J shed 3 bases, with 9 bases lying between them. Germline V gene sequence: CDR1 MNHEY, CDR2 SMNVEV (reference sequence). The CDR3 protein is CASSLGPRYEQYF. The CDR3 nucleotides read TGTGCCAGCAGTTTGGGGCCACGCTACGAGCAGTACTTC.

V is TRBV2 and J is TRBJ2-5; maybe TRBD2 (5 bases). This CDR3 spans 14 amino acids. V was pared by 6 bases and J by 5 bases, with 16 bases between. The germline V gene encodes CDR1 SNHLY and CDR2 FYNNEI. In DNA form, the CDR3 reads TGTGCCAGCAGCCCCACTAGGAAGGACGAGACCCAGTACTTC. This encodes CASSPTRKDETQYF. Together with reference TRBV2 and TRBJ2-5, the CDR3 gives the full variable domain: EPEVTQTPSHQVTQMGQEVILRCVPISNHLYFYWYRQILGQKVEFLVSFYNNEISEKSEIFDDQFSVERPDGSNFTLKIRSTKLEDSAMYFCASSPTRKDETQYFGPGTRLLVL.

This clone was counted a single time. The chain has TRBV6-5 and TRBJ2-7; D remains ambiguous. The CDR3 sequence is 11 residues long. Trimming removed 4 bases at V and 4 bases at J, with 5 bases between. Germline CDR1 is MNHEY and CDR2 is SVGAGI. CDR3 bases: TGTGCCAGCAGTTCCCCATACGAGCAGTACTTC. Its protein product is CASSSPYEQYF.

The J gene is TRBJ1-5, the V gene TRBV19, with a possible D match to TRBD1 (6 bases). Germline lookup yields CDR1 LNHDA and CDR2 SQIVND (reference sequence). This CDR3 region has 13 residues. V lost 4 bases, J lost 4 bases, and 8 bases lay in between. CDR3 sequence (DNA): TGTGCCAGTAGTAGGACAGTTAATCAGCCCCAGCATTTT. It translates to CASSRTVNQPQHF.

The chain joins TRBV5-4 to TRBJ1-4; 9 bases fit TRBD1. V gave up 4 bases and J gave up 0 bases; unmatched junction bases: 7. There are 17 residues in the CDR3. Germline lookup yields CDR1 SGHNT and CDR2 YYREEE (reference sequence). The CDR3 protein is CASSHGQGRPTNEKLFF. CDR3 in DNA: TGTGCCAGCAGCCACGGACAGGGGAGGCCAACTAATGAAAAACTGTTTTTT.

The chain employs TRBV10-3 and TRBJ2-7, with D perhaps TRBD1 (5 bases). CDR3 length equals 14 residues. Germline CDR1 and CDR2: ENHRY and SYGVKD. The ends were cut back, 6 bases at V and 4 bases at J, with 16 bases in the middle. In DNA form, the CDR3 reads TGTGCCATCAGCGGCGACAGCGTGGGGTACGAGCAGTACTTC. Protein sequence: CAISGDSVGYEQYF.

The chain is built from TRBV4-3 and TRBJ2-1; D is ambiguous. The V gene lost 8 bases and the J gene lost 2 bases, with 10 bases spanning the gap. The CDR3 is 13 residues long. Germline CDR1 reads LGHNA; CDR2 reads YSLEER. The CDR3 sequence: CASGSETYNEQFF. In DNA form, the CDR3 reads TGCGCCAGCGGAAGCGAGACCTACAATGAGCAGTTCTTC.

This clone was seen many times. The chain links TRBV18 to TRBJ1-2, with D maybe TRBD1 (5 bases). Germline values: CDR1 KGHSH, CDR2 LQKENI. Trimming shortened V by 3 bases and J by 4 bases, and 15 bases separated the two germline ends. CDR3 length: 15 amino acids. In DNA, the CDR3 is TGTGCCAGCTCACCTGACAGCCTCTACGGCTATGGCTACACCTTC. Translating it yields CASSPDSLYGYGYTF.

This CDR3 reads CASRQQDRGRMNTEAFF. For the CDR3, the DNA is TGTGCCAGTAGGCAGCAAGACAGGGGGCGTATGAACACTGAAGCTTTCTTT. The gene calls are TRBV19 and TRBJ1-1, with 10 positions matching TRBD1. CDR1 and CDR2 (germline): LNHDA, SQIVND (reference sequence). Trimming at V came to 6 bases and at J to 0 bases, leaving 10 bases not matched to a gene. The CDR3 runs 17 residues.

The genes are TRBV19 and TRBJ1-5; a weak D match, TRBD1 (5 bases). The CDR3 spans 13 residues. CDR1 LNHDA and CDR2 SQIVND come from the germline V gene (reference sequence). V was shortened by 10 bases and J by 2 bases, with 12 bases between the two germline ends. CDR3 residues: CATLAGRNQPQHF. The CDR3 bases are TGTGCCACCTTGGCGGGGCGCAATCAGCCCCAGCATTTT.

The chain employs TRBV15 and TRBJ2-7; a weak D match, TRBD1 (5 bases). This CDR3 is built from 13 residues. CDR1 and CDR2 (germline): LNHNV, YYDKDF (reference sequence). V was trimmed by 3 bases and J by 3 bases, leaving 9 bases between them. The CDR3: CATSRTAVYEQYF. CDR3 bases: TGTGCCACCAGCAGGACAGCAGTCTACGAGCAGTACTTC. The full variable domain, with the rest looked up from reference TRBV15 and TRBJ2-7, is DAMVIQNPRYQVTQFGKPVTLSCSQTLNHNVMYWYQQKSSQAPKLLFHYYDKDFNNEADTPDNFQSRRPNTSFCFLDIRSPGLGDTAMYLCATSRTAVYEQYFGPGTRLTVT.